Below are 15 T cell receptor beta chains sequenced from a single sample in a study of cytomegalovirus exposure and HLA in healthy donors. Primers: 60 Vbeta forward and 13 Jbeta reverse. Data came from immunoSEQ multiplex PCR; TCRdb stores just in-frame clones and leaves some out. This table holds about 57,000 clones, approximately 80% found once. Input material: PBMCs. All receptors derive from a man under 40 in good health and CMV-seronegative.

The V gene is TRBV6-5, the J gene TRBJ1-2; D perhaps matches TRBD1 (6 bases). Germline V gene lookup returns CDR1 MNHEY and CDR2 SVGAGI. This CDR3 region has 13 residues. V lost 2 bases to trimming and J lost 2 bases, with 6 bases between them. This CDR3 is CASSYTGNYGYTF. CDR3 in DNA: TGTGCCAGCAGTTACACAGGGAACTATGGCTACACCTTC.

This chain links TRBV5-4 with TRBJ2-1, with D possibly matching TRBD2 (6 bases). V lost 1 base and J lost 11, with 16 bases in between. Per germline, CDR1 SGHNT and CDR2 YYREEE (reference sequence). The CDR3 totals 14 residues. CDR3 DNA sequence: TGTGCCAGCAGCTTGAGGAGGGGAGGACGGCAGCAGTTCTTC. Its translation is CASSLRRGGRQQFF.

The chain has TRBV7-2 and TRBJ1-1; D remains unclear. This CDR3 contains 14 residues. The germline V gene encodes CDR1 SGHTA and CDR2 FQGNSA. The V end lost 4 bases, the J end lost 10 bases, and 19 bases lay between the germline ends. CDR3: CASSSQSHSIGAFF. The CDR3 DNA reads TGTGCCAGCAGCTCCCAATCCCACAGCATCGGAGCTTTCTTT.

CDR3 sequence: CASSISGGATDTQYF. The DNA for the CDR3 is TGTGCCAGTAGTATTTCGGGGGGGGCAACAGATACGCAGTATTTT. The V gene is TRBV19, the J gene TRBJ2-3, with 8 bases identical to TRBD2. The CDR3 loop spans 15 amino acids. Germline V lookup: CDR1 LNHDA, CDR2 SQIVND (reference sequence). V was clipped by 3 bases and J by 3 bases; unmatched bases: 5.

The rearrangement uses TRBV29-1 and TRBJ2-1; TRBD1 is a possible D gene (6 bases). V dropped 4 bases and J dropped 2 bases, with 9 bases sitting between them. The CDR3 is 13 amino acids. Germline CDR1 and CDR2: SQVTM and ANQGSEA. DNA of the CDR3: TGCAGCGTTGCGAGGACAGCCTACAATGAGCAGTTCTTC. This sequence encodes CSVARTAYNEQFF.

This rearrangement joins TRBV6-5 to TRBJ1-1; D gene ambiguous. The CDR3 totals 14 residues. Per germline, CDR1 MNHEY and CDR2 SVGAGI. Trimming took off 6 bases at V and 1 base at J, with 12 bases between the two ends. CDR3 amino acids: CASRPQAANTEAFF. DNA for the CDR3: TGTGCCAGCAGGCCGCAGGCTGCGAACACTGAAGCTTTCTTT.

The chain links TRBV4-3 to TRBJ2-7; 8 bases fit TRBD1. The CDR3 loop spans 17 amino acids. Trimming removed 0 bases from V and 3 bases from J; junction bases left unmatched: 10. CDR1 LGHNA and CDR2 YSLEER come from the germline V gene. CDR3 loop: CASSQDRWGQANYEQYF. In nucleotides, the CDR3 is TGCGCCAGCAGCCAAGATCGGTGGGGACAGGCAAACTACGAGCAGTACTTC.

The rearrangement links TRBV30 to TRBJ2-3, with TRBD2 identical over 9 bases. V gave up 0 bases and J gave up 4 bases; unmatched junction bases: 5. The CDR3 spans 15 residues. Germline CDR1 reads GTSNPN; CDR2 reads SVGIG (reference sequence). The DNA of the CDR3 is TGTGCCTGGAGTGTTAGCGGGGGCTCTCCAGATACGCAGTATTTT. This gives the protein CAWSVSGGSPDTQYF.

For the CDR3, the DNA is TGTGCCAGCAGCTTAACAAGGGACATCTACAATGAGCAGTTCTTC. Amino acid sequence: CASSLTRDIYNEQFF. The V and J genes are TRBV7-3 and TRBJ2-1; tentative D call: TRBD1 (6 bases). V lost 0 bases to trimming and J lost 3 bases, with 9 bases between them. Germline loops: CDR1 SGHTA, CDR2 FQGTGA. This CDR3 is 15 amino acids long.

This chain connects TRBV4-3 to TRBJ2-2; D unresolved. V was clipped by 0 bases and J by 7 bases, with 9 bases between them. This CDR3 has 14 residues. Germline assignment: CDR1 LGHNA and CDR2 YSLEER. DNA for the CDR3: TGCGCCAGCAGCCAAGATGAAAAGCGCGGGGAGCTGTTTTTT. Translation gives CASSQDEKRGELFF.

The genes are TRBV11-2 and TRBJ2-5, with 9 nucleotides matching TRBD2. Per the germline V gene, CDR1 is SGHAT and CDR2 is FQNNGV. CDR3 size: 20 residues. Trimming removed 0 bases from V and 5 bases from J; junction bases left unmatched: 19. The chain's CDR3 is CASSLESGSWAGGPYETQYF. CDR3 DNA: TGTGCCAGCAGCTTAGAGTCGGGGAGTTGGGCGGGAGGGCCGTATGAGACCCAGTACTTC.

J is TRBJ2-7 and V is TRBV9; possibly TRBD2 for D (6 bases). CDR3 length: 15 residues. Germline-derived CDR1 and CDR2 are SGDLS and YYNGEE. The germline V and J ends were trimmed by 3 bases and 1 base, with 14 bases remaining between them. CDR3 nucleotides: TGTGCCAGCAGCGAAGGAGGGGACCCATCCTACGAGCAGTACTTC. Translated: CASSEGGDPSYEQYF. The full variable domain, its missing parts supplied by reference TRBV9 and TRBJ2-7, is DSGVTQTPKHLITATGQRVTLRCSPRSGDLSVYWYQQSLDQGLQFLIQYYNGEERAKGNILERFSAQQFPDLHSELNLSSLELGDSALYFCASSEGGDPSYEQYFGPGTRLTVT.

The chain couples TRBV7-6 to TRBJ1-4, with 7 bases fitting TRBD1. Germline V gene sequence: CDR1 SGHVS, CDR2 FNYEAQ. Trimming removed 8 bases from V and 5 bases from J; junction bases left unmatched: 5. This CDR3 has 13 amino acids. Written as DNA, the CDR3 is TGTGCCAGCGGCGCAGGGGGAAATGAAAAACTGTTTTTT. This codes for CASGAGGNEKLFF.

This clone appeared once. The chain couples TRBV7-2 to TRBJ2-7; 12 positions agree with TRBD1. The length of the CDR3 is 14 residues. The J segment lost 7 bases and the V segment lost 5 bases, leaving 6 bases of the junction unmatched. The germline V gene encodes CDR1 SGHTA and CDR2 FQGNSA. CDR3 nucleotides: TGTGCCAGCAGCCCGGGACAGGGGGCTCGGGAGCAGTACTTC. This codes for CASSPGQGAREQYF.

The gene calls are TRBV5-1 and TRBJ2-5; 7 bases line up with TRBD2. The germline V gene has CDR1 SGHRS and CDR2 YFSETQ. J gave up 0 bases and V 4 bases, and 3 bases lay outside the gene matches. The CDR3 loop spans 14 amino acids. CDR3 region: CASSPRGDQETQYF. The CDR3 nucleotides read TGCGCCAGCAGCCCCCGGGGGGACCAAGAGACCCAGTACTTC.